A selection of T cell receptor beta chains follows, all from one sample in a study of T cell responses to AZD1222 COVID-19 vaccine. Clones were sequenced by immunoSEQ multiplex PCR, and TCRdb holds only the in-frame ones, with some missing. Counted here are around 120,000 clones, 92% occurring once; the ten biggest clones make up roughly 1.1%. The sample in question was peripheral blood, obtained on day 0 of AZD1222 vaccination. These receptors were obtained from an adult in good health. CDR3s include the opening cysteine and the closing phenylalanine or tryptophan.

TRBJ2-3 | 16 | TRBV7-2 | CASSSGLAGGRHTQYF
TRBJ2-3 | 13 | TRBV7-2 | CASSPARGDTQYF
TRBJ2-7 | 16 | TRBV4-3 | CASSQRLAGNLYEQYF
TRBJ2-7 | 11 | TRBV19 | CASGETYEQYF
TRBJ2-3 | 16 | TRBV7-6 | CASSLGGRAGTDTQYF
TRBJ2-7 | 15 | TRBV5-1 | CASSLASGETYEQYF
TRBJ1-2 | 14 | TRBV7-9 | CASIGTGANYGYTF
TRBJ2-2 | 15 | TRBV2 | CASTGKVAATGELFF
TRBJ2-1 | 15 | TRBV19 | CASSIDRGAGNEQFF
TRBJ2-2 | 15 | TRBV27 | CASRAGTMNTGELFF
TRBJ2-2 | 15 | TRBV5-6 | CASSPFGGHTGELFF
TRBJ1-4 | 17 | TRBV7-9 | CASSETENRGPNEKLFF
TRBJ2-3 | 16 | TRBV5-1 | CASSLDGGAAGDTQYF
TRBJ1-5 | 17 | TRBV5-6 | CASSSDRGHEGNQPQHF
TRBJ2-3 | 14 | TRBV30 | CAWSGLARADTQYF
TRBJ1-5 | 15 | TRBV7-2 | CASSLGRGGNQPQHF
TRBJ2-2 | 16 | TRBV6-5 | CASSYSETGSTGELFF
TRBJ1-5 | 16 | TRBV19 | CASSTPRQGVEQPQHF
TRBJ2-6 | 16 | TRBV6-1 | CASSALRVSGANVLTF
TRBJ1-1 | 13 | TRBV7-3 | CASSLEGSTEAFF
TRBJ2-5 | 17 | TRBV24-1 | CATSDPQGSHYQETQYF
TRBJ2-7 | 14 | TRBV6-5 | CASIPGTGFYEQYF
TRBJ1-6 | 15 | TRBV19 | CASTPTGISNSPLHF
TRBJ2-1 | 17 | TRBV18 | CASSPSIEGARYNEQFF
TRBJ2-3 | 15 | TRBV7-9 | CASSLVGSETDTQYF
TRBJ1-2 | 15 | TRBV27 | CASKKSGGADYGYTF
TRBJ2-7 | 14 | TRBV7-2 | CASSPQEGLYGQYF
TRBJ1-2 | 15 | TRBV18 | CASSPGRDRGSGYTF
TRBJ1-1 | 13 | TRBV18 | CASSPSQNPEAFF
TRBJ2-7 | 12 | TRBV5-1 | CASRTETGEQYF
TRBJ2-1 | 15 | TRBV14 | CASSPRDRGNNEQFF
TRBJ2-1 | 16 | TRBV4-3 | CASSQGRLATVNEQFF